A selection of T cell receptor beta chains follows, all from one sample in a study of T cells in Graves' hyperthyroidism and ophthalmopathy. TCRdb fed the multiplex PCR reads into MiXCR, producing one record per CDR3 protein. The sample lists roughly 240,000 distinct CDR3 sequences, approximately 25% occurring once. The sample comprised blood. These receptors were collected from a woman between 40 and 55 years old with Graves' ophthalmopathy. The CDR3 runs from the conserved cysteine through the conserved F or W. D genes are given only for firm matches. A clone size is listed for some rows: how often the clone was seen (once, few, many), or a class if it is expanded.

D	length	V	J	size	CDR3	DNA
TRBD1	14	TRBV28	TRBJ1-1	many	CASRTGQGNTEAFF	TGTGCCAGCAGAACCGGACAGGGGAACACTGAAGCTTTCTTT
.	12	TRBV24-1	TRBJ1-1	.	CATSDSNTEAFF	TGTGCCACCAGTGATTCGAACACTGAAGCTTTCTTT
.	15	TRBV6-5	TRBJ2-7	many	CASSPGGSSGYEQYF	TGTGCCAGCAGTCCAGGAGGAAGCAGCGGATACGAGCAGTACTTC
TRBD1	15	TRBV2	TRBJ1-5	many	CASSTGQGSNQPQHF	TGTGCCAGCAGTACGGGACAGGGGAGCAATCAGCCCCAGCATTTT
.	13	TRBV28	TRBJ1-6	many	CASSGGRSSPLHF	TGTGCCAGCAGCGGAGGGCGGAGTTCACCCCTCCACTTT
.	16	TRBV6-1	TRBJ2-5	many	CASTVVNGLMGETQHF	TGTGCCAGCACCGTCGTAAACGGCCTAATGGGAGAGACCCAGCACTTC
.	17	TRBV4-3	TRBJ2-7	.	CASSKKGGGSGGDEQYF	TGCGCCAGCAGCAAGAAGGGCGGAGGTTCTGGTGGGGACGAGCAGTACTTC
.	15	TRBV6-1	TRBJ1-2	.	CASSTDWTEGYGYTF	TGTGCCAGCAGCACCGATTGGACAGAGGGCTATGGCTACACCTTC
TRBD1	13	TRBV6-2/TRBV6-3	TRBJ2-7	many	CASNDRADYEQYF	TGTGCCAGCAACGACAGGGCCGACTACGAGCAGTACTTC
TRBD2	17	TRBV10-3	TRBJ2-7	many	CAAGASGSARSSYEQYF	TGTGCCGCGGGGGCTAGCGGGAGTGCCAGGAGCTCCTACGAGCAGTACTTC
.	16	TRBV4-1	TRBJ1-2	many	CASSQDWDVGGNGYTF	TGCGCCAGCAGCCAAGATTGGGACGTGGGGGGGAACGGCTACACCTTC
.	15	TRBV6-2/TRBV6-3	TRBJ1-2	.	CASLERGSPNYGYTF	TGTGCCAGCTTGGAACGCGGGAGTCCCAACTATGGCTACACCTTC
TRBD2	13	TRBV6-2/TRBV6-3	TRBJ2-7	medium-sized	CASSSGTSNEQYF	TGTGCCAGCAGTTCCGGGACTAGCAACGAGCAGTACTTC
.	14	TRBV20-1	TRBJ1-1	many	CSANDGFTHTEAFF	TGCAGTGCTAATGACGGGTTTACGCACACTGAAGCTTTCTTT
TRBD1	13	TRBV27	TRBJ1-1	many	CASWDRQNTEAFF	TGTGCCAGTTGGGACAGACAGAACACTGAAGCTTTCTTT
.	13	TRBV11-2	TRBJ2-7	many	CASSLRISYEQYF	TGTGCCAGCAGCCTAAGGATTTCCTACGAGCAGTACTTC
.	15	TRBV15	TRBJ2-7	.	CATSRDSVGVGEQYF	TGTGCCACCAGCAGAGATTCGGTAGGGGTGGGCGAGCAGTACTTC
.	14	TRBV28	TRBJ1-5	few	CASRQGNSGQPQHF	TGTGCCAGCAGACAGGGCAACAGCGGTCAGCCCCAGCATTTT
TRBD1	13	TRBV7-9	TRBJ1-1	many	CASRETGDTEAFF	TGTGCCAGCAGAGAGACAGGGGACACTGAAGCTTTCTTT
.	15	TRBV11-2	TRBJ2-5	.	CASSLVRAEWETQYF	TGTGCCAGCAGCTTAGTAAGGGCCGAGTGGGAGACCCAGTACTTC
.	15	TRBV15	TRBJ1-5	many	CATSRDGRGNQPQHF	TGTGCCACCAGCAGAGATGGGAGGGGAAATCAGCCCCAGCATTTT
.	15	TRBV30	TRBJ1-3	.	CAWSVTRGFGNTIYF	TGTGCCTGGAGTGTTACTCGGGGATTTGGAAACACCATATATTTT
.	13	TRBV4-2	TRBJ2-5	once	CASSQVIGETQYF	TGTGCCAGCAGCCAAGTTATAGGAGAGACCCAGTACTTC
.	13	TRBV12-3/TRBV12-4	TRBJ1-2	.	CASSPGDLYGYTF	TGTGCCAGCAGTCCAGGGGACCTTTATGGCTACACCTTC
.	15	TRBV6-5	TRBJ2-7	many	CASSYGTATTYEQYF	TGTGCCAGCAGTTACGGGACGGCCACCACCTACGAGCAGTACTTC
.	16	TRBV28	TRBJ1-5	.	CAGSFYSPYSNQPQHF	TGTGCCGGCAGCTTTTACAGTCCTTATAGCAATCAGCCCCAGCATTTT
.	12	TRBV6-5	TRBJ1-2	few	CASSYFGYGYTF	TGTGCCAGCAGTTACTTCGGCTATGGCTACACCTTC
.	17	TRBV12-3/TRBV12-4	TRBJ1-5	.	CASSFSVSTGSNQPQHF	TGTGCCAGCAGTTTTTCAGTCTCGACAGGTTCCAATCAGCCCCAGCATTTT
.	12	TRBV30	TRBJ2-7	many	CASSLSLGEQYF	TGTGCCTCCAGCCTTAGTCTTGGCGAGCAGTACTTC
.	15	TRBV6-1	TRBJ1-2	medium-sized	CASSDTGRANYGYTF	TGTGCCAGCAGTGATACAGGGCGAGCTAACTATGGCTACACCTTC
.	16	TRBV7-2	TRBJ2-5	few	CASSAEPDILQETQYF	TGCGCCAGCAGCGCTGAACCCGACATCCTCCAAGAGACCCAGTACTTC
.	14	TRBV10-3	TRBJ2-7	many	CAIWGGGGSYEQYF	TGTGCCATATGGGGGGGAGGGGGCTCCTACGAGCAGTACTTC
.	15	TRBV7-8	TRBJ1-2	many	CASSLGWAVNYGYTF	TGTGCCAGCAGCTTAGGTTGGGCAGTCAACTATGGCTACACCTTC
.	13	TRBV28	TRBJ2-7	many	CASSLLDSYEQYF	TGTGCCAGCAGTTTATTAGACTCCTACGAGCAGTACTTC
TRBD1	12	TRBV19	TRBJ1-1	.	CASRTGNSEAFF	TGTGCCTCCCGGACAGGGAATTCTGAAGCTTTCTTT
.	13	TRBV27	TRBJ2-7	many	CASSLSADYEQYF	TGTGCCAGCAGTTTATCGGCGGACTACGAGCAGTACTTC
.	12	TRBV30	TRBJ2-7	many	CAWSVLGDEQYF	TGTGCCTGGAGTGTGCTGGGAGACGAGCAGTACTTC
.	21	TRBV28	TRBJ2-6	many	CASSLFDKGIASLSGANVLTF	TGTGCCAGCAGTTTATTCGATAAGGGGATAGCGAGCCTCTCTGGGGCCAACGTCCTGACTTTC
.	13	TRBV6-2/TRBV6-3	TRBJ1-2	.	CASSYSTSNGYTF	TGTGCCAGCAGTTACTCGACCAGTAATGGCTACACCTTC
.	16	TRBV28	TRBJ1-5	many	CASSSDSPAPNQPQHF	TGTGCCAGCAGTTCGGACAGTCCCGCGCCCAATCAGCCCCAGCATTTT
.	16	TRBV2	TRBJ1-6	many	CASSEEGVRSSSPLHF	TGTGCCAGCAGTGAAGAGGGAGTAAGGTCTAGTTCACCCCTCCACTTT
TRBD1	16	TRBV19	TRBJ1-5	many	CASRTTGQVNNQPQHF	TGTGCCAGTAGGACTACCGGACAGGTTAACAATCAGCCCCAGCATTTT
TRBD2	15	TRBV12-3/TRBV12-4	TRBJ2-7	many	CASSLYLAGEYEQYF	TGTGCCAGCAGTTTATACCTAGCGGGAGAATACGAGCAGTACTTC
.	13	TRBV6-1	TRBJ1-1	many	CVSSHTANTEAFF	TGTGTCAGCAGTCATACAGCGAACACTGAAGCTTTCTTT
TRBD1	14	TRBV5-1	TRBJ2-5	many	CASSFPGQGETQYF	TGCGCCAGCAGCTTCCCGGGACAGGGAGAGACCCAGTACTTC